These 7 T cell receptor beta chains were sequenced from one sample in a study of T cell responses to AZD1222 COVID-19 vaccine. TCRdb's copy holds only in-frame clones and misses some; the assay was immunoSEQ multiplex PCR. The sample shows 90,000 to 100,000 clones, 85% to 90% of them seen only once. Material: peripheral blood, obtained 28 days after the second AZD1222 dose. All receptors derive from an adult who received the AZD1222 COVID-19 vaccine.

The genes are TRBV19 and TRBJ1-5; no firm D call. With 4 bases removed from V and 11 bases from J, the gap between germline ends came to 21 bases. This CDR3 comprises 15 residues. The germline V gene has CDR1 LNHDA and CDR2 SQIVND (reference sequence). The CDR3 loop reads CASSTLRGGRMAQHF. The CDR3 coding sequence is TGTGCCAGTAGTACCCTTCGAGGCGGGAGAATGGCCCAGCATTTT.

The V gene is TRBV3-1 (or the pseudogene TRBV3-2), the J gene TRBJ1-3; D call uncertain. Germline V gene sequence: CDR1 LGHDT, CDR2 YNNKEL (reference sequence). This CDR3 has 16 residues. The germline V and J ends were trimmed by 1 base and 3 bases, with 13 bases remaining between them. The CDR3 DNA follows: TGTGCCAGCAGCCAAGGTTACGGGTCGGGTGGAAACACCATATATTTT. Amino acids: CASSQGYGSGGNTIYF.

The chain employs TRBV18 and TRBJ1-5, with TRBD1 identical over 7 bases. The V segment lost 6 bases and the J segment 4 bases; nucleotides outside the gene matches: 3. This CDR3 region has 13 residues. From germline, CDR1 is KGHSH and CDR2 LQKENI. The CDR3: CASSGDRNQPQHF. In DNA form, the CDR3 reads TGTGCCAGCTCCGGGGACAGAAATCAGCCCCAGCATTTT.

The V and J genes are TRBV19 and TRBJ1-2, with D maybe TRBD1 (5 bases). Germline CDR1 and CDR2: LNHDA and SQIVND (reference sequence). The CDR3 extends over 15 amino acids. V lost 3 bases and J lost 7, with 18 bases in between. CDR3 loop: CASSIEARDFSGYTF. CDR3 nucleotides: TGTGCCAGTAGTATTGAGGCCAGGGATTTTTCTGGCTACACCTTC.

The V gene is TRBV9, the J gene TRBJ1-3; D remains ambiguous. The V and J ends lost 0 bases and 7 bases respectively, with 8 bases between them. The CDR3 runs to 13 residues. Looked up from germline, CDR1 is SGDLS and CDR2 is YYNGEE. The CDR3 DNA follows: TGTGCCAGCAGCGTAGCCCAGGCTAACACCATATATTTT. This sequence encodes CASSVAQANTIYF.

Comment on this clone: This specimen includes other DNA sequences encoding the same CDR3. J is TRBJ1-3 and V is TRBV7-9; TRBD1 matches 7 bases. The ends lost 5 bases at V and 3 bases at J; junction bases unmatched: 4. Germline-derived CDR1 and CDR2 are SEHNR and FQNEAQ (reference sequence). The CDR3 contains 14 residues. The chain's CDR3 is CASSRQGSGNTIYF. The CDR3 coding sequence is TGTGCCAGCAGCCGACAGGGAAGTGGAAACACCATATATTTT.

This sequence joins TRBV10-1 and TRBJ2-1; D possibly uses TRBD1 or TRBD2 (6 bases each). Trimming stripped 3 bases from V and 5 bases from J, with 11 bases between. Germline V gene sequence: CDR1 WNHNN, CDR2 SYGVQD (reference sequence). CDR3 length: 14 amino acids. The CDR3: CASSDGGDNNEQFF. CDR3 DNA: TGCGCCAGCAGTGATGGCGGGGACAACAATGAGCAGTTCTTC.